This TCR beta chain was retrieved from a study of shared T cell receptors in the human thymus. TCRdb's copy holds only in-frame clones and misses some; the assay was immunoSEQ multiplex PCR. The sample lists about 730,000 clones, approximately 85% occurring once. The CDR3 extends over 15 amino acids. The germline V gene has CDR1 MDHEN and CDR2 SYDVKM. The same data also contributed to another study, on human thymus T cells.

The sample taken for sequencing was thymocytes. The TCR originated in a girl younger than two with a congenital heart defect. J is TRBJ2-5 and V is TRBV28; 7 nucleotides agree with TRBD2. Judging by the DNA end, TRBJ2-7 fits better; the J call may be wrong. The CDR3 is CASSFPASGDYEQYF. The CDR3 region has the DNA TGTGCCAGCAGTTTTCCGGCTAGCGGCGACTACGAGCAGTACTTC.